The 15 T cell receptor beta chains below all came from one sample that was sequenced in a study of T cell responses to AZD1222 COVID-19 vaccine. Clones were read by immunoSEQ multiplex PCR, and TCRdb kept only the in-frame ones, dropping some. The data hold around 99,000 clones, with about nine tenths observed a single time. Sequences were derived from peripheral blood, sampled 28 days after the second AZD1222 dose. Source of these receptors: an adult who received the AZD1222 COVID-19 vaccine.

This chain uses TRBV19 with TRBJ2-3; D ambiguous. V shed 3 bases and J shed 3 bases, with 7 bases lying between them. Germline loops: CDR1 LNHDA, CDR2 SQIVND (reference sequence). The CDR3 extends over 13 amino acids. CDR3 DNA: TGTGCCAGTAGTATCGTTCCAACAGATACGCAGTATTTT. Amino acid sequence: CASSIVPTDTQYF.

The chain has TRBV5-6 and TRBJ1-5; 11 bases fit TRBD1. CDR1 and CDR2 from the germline V gene are SGHDT and YYEEEE. Trimming cost V 0 bases and J 0 bases; bases outside gene matches: 8. The CDR3 sequence is 19 residues long. The CDR3 sequence is CASSLAGQGVMYSNQPQHF. CDR3 DNA: TGTGCCAGCAGCTTGGCGGGACAGGGGGTGATGTATAGCAATCAGCCCCAGCATTTT.

The CDR3 region is CSAPNSPLHF. CDR3 nucleotide sequence: TGCAGTGCCCCGAATTCACCCCTCCACTTT. V is TRBV20-1 and J is TRBJ1-6; D gene ambiguous. The germline V gene encodes CDR1 DFQATT and CDR2 SNEGSKA (reference sequence). The CDR3 length is 10 residues. The germline V and J ends were trimmed by 6 bases and 7 bases, with 4 bases remaining between them.

This clone was seen a handful of times. The rearrangement uses TRBV7-8 and TRBJ2-7; tentatively, D is TRBD1 or TRBD2 (5 bases each). The germline V and J ends were trimmed by 5 bases and 4 bases, with 18 bases remaining between them. The CDR3 has 15 residues. Germline V CDR1 and CDR2: SGHVS, FQNEAQ. This CDR3 reads CASSLKFRDGYEQYF. The CDR3, as DNA: TGTGCCAGCAGCCTCAAATTCAGGGACGGTTACGAGCAGTACTTC.

This clone was recorded only once. This sequence joins TRBV7-2 and TRBJ1-1, with no clear D. V was cut by 2 bases and J by 2 bases, with 15 bases left in between. Per germline, CDR1 SGHTA and CDR2 FQGNSA. The CDR3 runs 16 residues. CDR3 coding DNA: TGTGCCAGCAGCTTAACCTCCCCCATGGGAAACACTGAAGCTTTCTTT. Residues: CASSLTSPMGNTEAFF. Full variable domain (missing parts from reference TRBV7-2 and TRBJ1-1): GAGVSQSPSNKVTEKGKDVELRCDPISGHTALYWYRQSLGQGLEFLIYFQGNSAPDKSGLPSDRFSAERTGGSVSTLTIQRTQQEDSAVYLCASSLTSPMGNTEAFFGQGTRLTVV.

This clone was counted a few times. The chain couples TRBV4-1 to TRBJ1-6; the D is unclear. The CDR3 is 12 residues long. V was pared by 3 bases and J by 10 bases, with 7 bases between. Germline CDR1 is MGHRA and CDR2 is YSYEKL. This CDR3 reads CASSHVQSPLHF. CDR3 DNA: TGCGCCAGCAGCCACGTGCAATCACCCCTCCACTTT.

The V call is TRBV27, the J call TRBJ2-7, with TRBD2 identical over 8 bases. V was clipped by 2 bases and J by 0 bases; unmatched bases: 9. Germline V CDR1 and CDR2: MNHEY, SMNVEV (reference sequence). The CDR3 has 17 residues. This CDR3 reads CASSLKGAGGGSYEQYF. CDR3 DNA: TGTGCCAGCAGTTTAAAAGGTGCGGGAGGCGGCTCCTACGAGCAGTACTTC.

This rearrangement joins TRBV19 to TRBJ2-1; D remains unclear. Per the germline V gene, CDR1 is LNHDA and CDR2 is SQIVND (reference sequence). There are 13 residues in the CDR3. V was shortened by 5 bases and J by 6 bases, with 11 bases between the two germline ends. Written as DNA, the CDR3 is TGTGCCAGTAGTTGGGCCCCGGGCAATGAGCAGTTCTTC. Residues: CASSWAPGNEQFF.

J is TRBJ1-1 and V is TRBV29-1; 12 positions match TRBD1. Germline V CDR1 and CDR2: SQVTM, ANQGSEA. The CDR3 spans 15 residues. Trimming at V came to 4 bases and at J to 7 bases, leaving 10 bases not matched to a gene. In DNA form, the CDR3 reads TGCAGCGTTGCGGGGGCGGGACAGGGGGCTATTGAAGCTTTCTTT. Residues: CSVAGAGQGAIEAFF.

Only one count was recorded for this clone. The genes are TRBV6-2 or TRBV6-3 and TRBJ2-1; D unclear. This CDR3 contains 14 residues. Between the trimmed V and J ends, which lost 2 bases and 0 bases, there was a span of 5 bases. Germline CDR1 is MNHEY and CDR2 is SVGEGT. For the CDR3, the DNA is TGTGCCAGCAGTTACGGGGTCTCCTACAATGAGCAGTTCTTC. This codes for CASSYGVSYNEQFF.

The chain carries TRBV28 and TRBJ2-7, with a tentative D call TRBD2 (5 bases). Germline CDR1 MDHEN, CDR2 SYDVKM. The germline V and J ends were trimmed by 7 bases and 3 bases, with 13 bases remaining between them. The CDR3 spans 13 residues. The CDR3 nucleotides are TGTGCCAGCAACCCCCCGGGGTTCTACGAGCAGTACTTC. Translated: CASNPPGFYEQYF.

The chain couples TRBV29-1 to TRBJ2-3, with TRBD2 matching over 13 bases. The CDR3 contains 16 residues. The J segment lost 2 bases and the V segment lost 4 bases, leaving 6 bases of the junction unmatched. Germline lookup yields CDR1 SQVTM and CDR2 ANQGSEA. The CDR3 region has the DNA TGCAGCGTTGTGGGGGGACTAGCGGGGACCACAGATACGCAGTATTTT. Amino acids: CSVVGGLAGTTDTQYF.

This chain joins TRBV20-1 and TRBJ1-1; D is undetermined. The CDR3 is 11 residues long. Germline V gene data show CDR1 as DFQATT and CDR2 as SNEGSKA (reference sequence). V was cut by 5 bases and J by 4 bases, with 8 bases left in between. CDR3 bases: TGCAGTGCTGTTGTGATCACTGAAGCTTTCTTT. This gives the protein CSAVVITEAFF.

The chain is built from TRBV5-1 and TRBJ2-2; no reliable D call. Trimming took off 0 bases at V and 11 bases at J, with 20 bases between the two ends. The CDR3 length is 16 residues. Germline V gene lookup returns CDR1 SGHRS and CDR2 YFSETQ. The CDR3 sequence: CASSLGASSLVTELFF. In DNA form, the CDR3 reads TGCGCCAGCAGCTTGGGAGCCAGCTCCCTTGTTACCGAGCTGTTTTTT. The whole variable domain, filled in from reference TRBV5-1 and TRBJ2-2, reads KAGVTQTPRYLIKTRGQQVTLSCSPISGHRSVSWYQQTPGQGLQFLFEYFSETQRNKGNFPGRFSGRQFSNSRSEMNVSTLELGDSALYLCASSLGASSLVTELFFGEGSRLTVL.

The V call is TRBV28, the J call TRBJ1-2, with D uncertain. The CDR3 runs to 11 residues. Looked up from germline, CDR1 is MDHEN and CDR2 is SYDVKM. Trimming took 5 bases from V and 6 from J, leaving 7 bases between them. The chain's CDR3 is CASSRWHGYTF. In DNA form, the CDR3 reads TGTGCCAGCAGTCGGTGGCATGGCTACACCTTC.